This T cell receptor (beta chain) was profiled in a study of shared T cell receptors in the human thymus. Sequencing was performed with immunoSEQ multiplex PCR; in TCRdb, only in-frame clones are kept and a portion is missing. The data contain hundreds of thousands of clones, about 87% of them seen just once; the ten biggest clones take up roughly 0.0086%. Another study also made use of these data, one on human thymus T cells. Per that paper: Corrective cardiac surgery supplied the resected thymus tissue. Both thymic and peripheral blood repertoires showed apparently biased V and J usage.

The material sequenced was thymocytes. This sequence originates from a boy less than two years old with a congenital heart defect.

This CDR3 reads CASSLGGTDSGNTIYF. The CDR3 DNA sequence: TGCGCCAGCAGCTTGGGAGGGACAGACTCTGGAAACACCATATATTTT. The V call is TRBV5-1, the J call TRBJ1-3; the match to TRBD1 covers 7 bases. V was clipped by 0 bases and J by 0 bases; unmatched bases: 3. CDR1 SGHRS and CDR2 YFSETQ come from the germline V gene. CDR3 size: 16 residues. Combining the CDR3 with reference TRBV5-1 and TRBJ1-3 gives the whole variable domain KAGVTQTPRYLIKTRGQQVTLSCSPISGHRSVSWYQQTPGQGLQFLFEYFSETQRNKGNFPGRFSGRQFSNSRSEMNVSTLELGDSALYLCASSLGGTDSGNTIYFGEGSWLTVV.